This TCR beta chain was found in a study of T cells in localized non-small cell lung cancer. A few counts support this clone. What it recognizes is unknown. General study findings and limits: There was an association of higher blood T cell density with longer overall survival. Median detection of top 100 tumor clones in adjacent lung was 55 to 60 clones. Clonality peaked in uninvolved adjacent lung rather than tumor. Heterogeneity within the tumor remains possible, as just one region underwent sequencing.

The assay was immunoSEQ multiplex PCR, and TCRdb's table has in-frame clones only and misses some. The sample consists of tens of thousands of clones, 70% to 85% of them appearing once. CDR3 length equals 13 residues. V shed 4 bases and J shed 4 bases, with 11 bases lying between them. CDR1 SGHNT and CDR2 YYREEE come from the germline V gene (reference sequence). This clonotype was sampled from a female donor aged 60 or older with stage I lung adenocarcinoma. The chain combines TRBV5-4 with TRBJ2-5; D might be TRBD1 (5 bases). Sequenced here: peripheral blood, sampled before any cancer treatment. This CDR3 reads CASSLNRLETQYF. The CDR3 nucleotides read TGTGCCAGCAGCCTGAACAGGTTAGAGACCCAGTACTTC.